This entry describes one TCR beta chain. Its antigen remains undetermined. The record has no base qualities; no much larger clone is one base away. Library prep was done by multiplex PCR. For sequencing, an Illumina HiSeq 4000 was employed. TCR beta libraries were built with iRepertoire HTBI primers and Arm-PCR amplification of CDR3 regions. Before sequencing, the PCR products went through gel purification. The authors' pipeline ran thus. A total of under 80 TRBV and 14 TRBJ segments were identified across samples and were used for gene usage analysis of CDR3 amino acid clonotypes. Filtered high-quality paired reads were merged into contigs using COPE and FqMerger. BLAST was used to align contigs to IMGT TRBV, TRBD and TRBJ reference genes, and CDR3 was defined according to IMGT. Clonotypes above 0.1% frequency were classified as highly expanded clones. Shannon entropy was used to measure repertoire diversity, and the Gini coefficient was used to measure V-J evenness. A clonotype found in more than one individual was treated as public. TCRdb trimmed the raw reads at Q25, called clones with MiXCR and kept productive beta chains. Every entry covers one CDR3 protein and lists the most common genes and DNA from its rows. These V and J calls derive from TCRdb rather than the authors' analysis. The sample includes approximately 400,000 distinct CDR3 sequences, with 15% observed a single time. The top ten hold approximately 16% of the sample.

The CDR3 runs 15 amino acids, cysteine and phenylalanine included. Only the CDR3 DNA is retained, 45 bases long and in frame from the first base. V is pruned by 5 bases and J by 1 base, leaving 6 bases of the junction without a gene match. The germline V gene (reference sequence) provides CDR1 DFQATT and CDR2 SNEGSKA. This specimen's time point label, interpreted: newly diagnosed GD, antithyroid drugs for less than 3 months. RNA was extracted from PBMCs in TRIzol for both TCR sequencing and RNA sequencing. The diagnosis of Graves' disease was made according to American Thyroid Association guidelines. Recruitment of patients was carried out at an endocrinology department in Xi'an, China. Each patient gave approximately 8.8 milliliters of peripheral blood, collected in an EDTA anticoagulant tube. Ficoll Paque Plus density gradient separation was used to isolate PBMCs, and no additional T cell sorting was done. An Agilent 2100 Bioanalyzer and agarose gel were used to assess RNA quality, and a NanoDrop 2000 was used to measure RNA concentration.

The data belong to a study of regulatory T cells in long-lasting Graves disease (dated by TCRdb to the early 2020s). For the study in its entirety: Antithyroid drugs had been taken for less than 3 months by newly diagnosed Graves' disease patients. A total of around 35 samples were covered by TCR sequencing, comprising around 13 persistent and some 20 newly diagnosed Graves' disease patients. The study was conducted in China and was registered as a clinical trial. Persistent Graves' disease patients were compared with newly diagnosed Graves' disease patients by peripheral blood TCR sequencing and RNA sequencing. Results and caveats for the whole study, not just this receptor: Sequencing and analysis were limited to the TCR beta chain. As a limitation, the authors acknowledged that the small sample size may reduce accuracy. Only peripheral blood was studied, because thyroid tissue, the primary lesion, was inaccessible. Persistent patients shared more public clonotypes among themselves (approximately 2,500) than newly diagnosed patients did (more than 850). Lower TCR Shannon entropy and fewer highly expanded clones were observed in persistent Graves' disease patients than in newly diagnosed patients, which suggested clonal expansion. Persistent disease showed preferential use of TRBV28, TRBJ1-2 and TRBJ2-5, whereas newly diagnosed disease favored TRBV20-1 and TRBJ2-1.

This sample was also put to use in a study of T cells in Graves' hyperthyroidism and ophthalmopathy. As described in the second report: A patient counted as having stable Graves' hyperthyroidism if no progression to ophthalmopathy occurred over 18 months of follow-up. The hyperthyroidism patients were between 18 and 65 years old and newly diagnosed, with a disease duration of less than 2 months. Any patient with an uncontrolled infection, another autoimmune disease, pregnancy or lactation was excluded. Diagnoses relied on clinical symptoms, serum thyroxine and TRAb, thyroid ultrasound and orbital computed tomography. For the first round of RT-PCR on the TCR CDR3, the HTBI primer set was used together with the Qiagen OneStep RT-PCR kit. Most expanded thyroid clonotypes (frequency above 0.001) were also detected in blood, a finding suggesting that blood repertoires may reflect thyroid immune responses. Ophthalmopathy was separated from stable hyperthyroidism by a 13 V-J signature model, with approximately 90% sensitivity and around 81% specificity obtained in cross-validation and 80%/75% obtained in testing. During validation, the model predicted progression to ophthalmopathy a median of about 6.3 months ahead of onset, with approximately 70% sensitivity and 72.22% specificity. To identify distinguishing TCR V-J signatures, a discovery cohort of 90 to 100 patients was used, comprising fewer than 45 with Graves' ophthalmopathy and around 60 with stable Graves' hyperthyroidism. An independent validation cohort of 18 to 20 hyperthyroidism patients and approximately 16 patients who later progressed to ophthalmopathy tested prospective prediction of ophthalmopathy. For training and testing, the approximately 92 patients in the discovery cohort were randomly divided in a 7:3 ratio. In addition, the study compared T-cell repertoires in thyroid tissue and in blood from roughly 6 Graves' hyperthyroidism patients. After sampling, hyperthyroidism patients received methimazole starting at 30 mg daily, and ophthalmopathy patients received high-dose intravenous methylprednisolone. The libraries were constructed in a second round of multiplex PCR and then size-selected and purified. Sequencing of the libraries was done on an Illumina HiSeq2000 using paired-end 100 bp reads. SOAPnuke was used to process the raw data, throwing out any read that contained adapters or uncalled bases, had a mean Phred below 15, or lacked an exact constant-primer or identifier match. COPE v1.2.5 was used to merge the high-quality paired reads, and each unique nucleotide sequence was defined as a clonotype. Clonotypes were aligned to IMGT TRBV, TRBD and TRBJ reference segments using MiTCR v1.1. The analysis was restricted to V-J combinations with a frequency above 0.0001, which together covered roughly 99% of the repertoires. A TCS score was defined as the ratio between F50 (clonal expansion) and ExV (chaos), using BLOSUM62-based TCRdist between CDR3 peptides within each V-J. Welch's t-statistics and random forest reduced around 520 V-J features to 10 to 15, which were used in a naive Bayes classifier (R e1071). No statistical method was used to set the sample size in advance, and investigators knew the group allocation. According to the paper, TCR Vbeta CDR3 sequencing was carried out on over 130 peripheral blood samples, which came from 40 to 45 ophthalmopathy, fewer than 80 hyperthyroidism and about 17 progressor patients.

The sequencing used peripheral blood mononuclear cells (PBMCs), collected at new diagnosis, from a patient treated with antithyroid drugs. The rearrangement joined TRBV20-1 to TRBJ2-1; 9 central bases correspond to TRBD2. The TCR sequence derives from a woman aged 25-40 years with Graves disease. Donor details come from another sample of the same person, matched by shared clones. The sequenced DNA is TGCAGTGCTGGGCATAGCGGGAGTTCCTACAATGAGCAGTTCTTC. The translation is CSAGHSGSSYNEQFF.